Below, 3 T cell receptor beta chains from the same sample are listed, as sequenced in a study of blood T cell repertoires in COVID-19. Only in-frame clones appear in the TCRdb table, and some are missing; sequencing was by immunoSEQ multiplex PCR. The sample gives roughly 120,000 clones, about nine tenths of which show up once; roughly 8% is in the top ten. The sequenced material came from peripheral blood. These receptors were collected from a man between 65 and 85 years old who had recovered from COVID-19.

V is TRBV6-6 and J is TRBJ2-4; TRBD1 matches 9 bases. Germline assignment: CDR1 MNHNY and CDR2 SVGAGI (reference sequence). This CDR3 is 13 amino acids long. Trimming removed 7 bases from V and 7 bases from J; junction bases left unmatched: 5. The CDR3 loop is CASTIGQGNIQYF. Written as DNA, the CDR3 is TGTGCCAGCACTATTGGACAGGGGAACATTCAGTACTTC.

A single count supports this clone. The chain links TRBV14 to TRBJ1-1; D remains ambiguous. CDR3 length: 13 amino acids. The ends were cut back, 2 bases at V and 1 base at J, with 5 bases in the middle. CDR1 and CDR2 from the germline V gene are SGHDN and FVKESK. CDR3 in DNA: TGTGCCAGCAGCCAATCCAGGAACACTGAAGCTTTCTTT. Translated, it gives CASSQSRNTEAFF. Full variable domain (remainder filled in from reference TRBV14 and TRBJ1-1): EAGVTQFPSHSVIEKGQTVTLRCDPISGHDNLYWYRRVMGKEIKFLLHFVKESKQDESGMPNNRFLAERTGGTYSTLKVQPAELEDSGVYFCASSQSRNTEAFFGQGTRLTVV.

This clone has a single count. The J gene is TRBJ2-5, the V gene TRBV7-2; 7 positions agree with TRBD2. Germline loops: CDR1 SGHTA, CDR2 FQGNSA. The V gene end was trimmed by 5 bases and the J gene end by 5 bases; junction bases not matched to a gene: 11. This CDR3 contains 15 residues. The CDR3: CASSVGGSIAETQYF. Written as DNA, the CDR3 is TGTGCCAGCAGCGTGGGGGGGAGCATCGCGGAGACCCAGTACTTC.